Included here is one T cell receptor (beta chain) sequence, with context. No antigen is known for it. This record comes from a study of shared clonotypes between healthy human individuals. Overall study findings and caveats: Of the naive CD4 clonotypes, roughly 5.5% were shared across a few donors. The study generally estimated greater richness for naive than memory subsets. Generation of non-shared clonotypes was less probable than generation of clonotypes shared by all four donors.

Naive CD8 cells comprised CD45RO-negative, CCR7-positively selected cells, excluding terminally differentiated effector memory CD45RA+ cells. Caucasian adults residing in Nashville, Tennessee made up all the donors. Trimming shortened V by 11 bases and J by 8 bases, and 19 bases separated the two germline ends. The CDR3 has 14 residues. Germline V lookup: CDR1 MDHEN, CDR2 SYDVKM. This table comes from immunoSEQ multiplex PCR, and its TCRdb copy is limited to in-frame clones, with some not included. The sample lists just over 2,000,000 clones, just under 95% occurring once. The receptor was isolated from a man between 18 and 35 years old in good health. The sample was naive CD8+ T cells sorted from blood. The chain combines TRBV28 with TRBJ1-6; D not resolved. CDR3 loop: CAHSFRGRDSPLHF. The DNA for the CDR3 is TGTGCCCACAGCTTCCGGGGTAGGGATTCACCCCTCCACTTT.